The clone carrying this T cell receptor (beta chain) is a singleton in its sample. There are 15 residues in the CDR3. The V gene end was trimmed by 5 bases and the J gene end by 6 bases; junction bases not matched to a gene: 7. Germline values: CDR1 SNHLY, CDR2 FYNNEI. The entry originates in a study of PD-1 blockade in mismatch repair-deficient tumors. Sequencing used immunoSEQ multiplex PCR; TCRdb keeps in-frame clones, though not all of them. The sample contains 20,000 to 25,000 clones, 84% of which appear only once. The source is an adult with mismatch repair-deficient cancer. The sample consisted of peripheral blood, taken 2 weeks after starting pembrolizumab. The chain links TRBV2 to TRBJ2-7; 13 bases line up with TRBD2. CDR3 region: CASSRGLAGAGEQYF. CDR3 sequence (DNA): TGTGCCAGCAGTCGCGGACTAGCGGGAGCGGGCGAGCAGTACTTC.